This T cell receptor (beta chain) was captured by sequencing in a study of shared clonotypes between healthy human individuals. On this clone itself: Other DNA sequences in this specimen translate into the identical CDR3.

Trimming stripped 0 bases from V and 5 bases from J, with 11 bases between. CDR1 and CDR2 (germline): SGHRS, YFSETQ. The CDR3 is 14 amino acids. Sequencing was performed with immunoSEQ multiplex PCR; in TCRdb, only in-frame clones are kept and a portion is missing. This sample has some 2.4 million clones, with 93% found just once. In the CD4+ fraction, cells were divided into CD45RA+ naive and CD45RA-negative memory subsets. The V and J genes are TRBV5-1 and TRBJ2-5; D may be TRBD1 (6 bases). The sample consisted of naive CD4+ T cells from PBMCs. Indicated subset: CD45RA+ positively selected. The sequence was obtained from a man younger than 35 in good health. Some clones in this sample may be carry-over from other donors' samples. The CDR3 DNA is TGCGCCAGCAGCTTGGTGGCAGGGGCTGAGACCCAGTACTTC. It translates to CASSLVAGAETQYF.